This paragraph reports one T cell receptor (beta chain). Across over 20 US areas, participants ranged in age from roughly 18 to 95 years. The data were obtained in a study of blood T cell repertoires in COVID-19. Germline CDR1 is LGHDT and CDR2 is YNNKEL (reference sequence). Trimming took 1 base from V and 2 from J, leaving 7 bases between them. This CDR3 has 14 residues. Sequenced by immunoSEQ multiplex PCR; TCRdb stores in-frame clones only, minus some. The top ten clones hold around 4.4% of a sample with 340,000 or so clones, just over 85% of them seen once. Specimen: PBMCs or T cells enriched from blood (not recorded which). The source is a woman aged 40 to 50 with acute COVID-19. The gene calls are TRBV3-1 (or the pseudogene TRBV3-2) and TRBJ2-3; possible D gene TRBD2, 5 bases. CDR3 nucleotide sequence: TGTGCCAGCAGCCAAGGAGGGTTCACAGATACGCAGTATTTT. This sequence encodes CASSQGGFTDTQYF.